This section outlines one TCR beta chain sequence together with its context. This specimen belongs to a study of blood T cell repertoires in COVID-19. Sequenced by immunoSEQ multiplex PCR; TCRdb stores in-frame clones only, minus some. The profile shows roughly 43,000 clones, 86% of them singletons. CDR1 is MNHNS, CDR2 SASEGT, per germline. V was shortened by 0 bases and J by 4 bases, with 13 bases between the two germline ends. This CDR3 contains 16 residues. Sequenced: peripheral blood. The J gene is TRBJ1-3, the V gene TRBV6-1; tentative D call: TRBD1 (5 bases). The clonotype was recovered from a man in his 60s with active COVID-19. CDR3 DNA sequence: TGTGCCAGCAGTGAAGCTCGGGGGGGAACAGGAAACACCATATATTTT. Residues: CASSEARGGTGNTIYF.